The source of this T cell receptor beta chain is a study of spatial heterogeneity in lung cancer. Overall study: As counted in raw reads, each unique TCR and UMI combination appeared more than ten times on average.

From germline, CDR1 is LNHDA and CDR2 SQIVND (reference sequence). The CDR3 contains 15 residues. Trimming removed 2 bases from V and 1 base from J; junction bases left unmatched: 3. One entry per CDR3 protein, called by TCRdb with MiXCR from the 5' RACE reads. The table records some 13,000 distinct CDR3 sequences, over 3% of them present only once. A few counts support this clonotype. Its antigen is still unknown. Study outcomes and limitations: The number of expanded tumor alpha and beta chains correlated with mutation number.

Specified time point: sample taken at primary tumor resection. The rearrangement joins TRBV19 to TRBJ2-3, with 7 bases aligning to TRBD2. The sample consisted of lung tumor tissue, taken at surgery. The clonotype originates from a male donor with early-stage non-small cell lung cancer. DNA of the CDR3: TGTGCCAGTAGTATATCCCGGGGGGGCACAGATACGCAGTATTTT. Amino acid sequence: CASSISRGGTDTQYF.